The 31 T cell receptor beta chains listed next were all sequenced from one sample in a study of blood T cell repertoires in COVID-19 (dated by TCRdb to 2020 to 2021). Library creation used the immunoSEQ multiplex PCR assay. TCRdb stores this immuneACCESS table with in-frame sequences only. Part of the clones is absent; in the studies checked, under half of the shortfall reflects unresolved V genes, and no reason is known for the rest. Across this sample there are 100,000 or so clones, with 81% seen only once. The ten largest clonotypes hold 7.5% to 10% of the sample. Sequencing was performed on peripheral blood. The receptors derive from a woman in her sixties or seventies with acute or convalescent COVID-19.

V is TRBV7-9 and J is TRBJ1-1, with 7 bases identical to TRBD1. The V gene's germline CDR1 is SEHNR and CDR2 FQNEAQ (reference sequence). There are 14 residues in the CDR3. Trimming cost V 6 bases and J 9 bases; bases outside gene matches: 13. Here the CDR3 reads CASSSGQAFPQAFF. The DNA for the CDR3 is TGTGCCAGCAGTTCCGGACAGGCCTTTCCACAAGCTTTCTTT.

This clone was detected once. The chain has TRBV19 and TRBJ1-2; D gene ambiguous. V was clipped by 3 bases and J by 2 bases, with 7 bases between them. CDR3 size: 13 residues. Per germline, CDR1 LNHDA and CDR2 SQIVND (reference sequence). Written as DNA, the CDR3 is TGTGCCAGTAGTATCAAACAGAACTATGGCTACACCTTC. Translating it yields CASSIKQNYGYTF. The full variable domain, rest sourced from reference TRBV19 and TRBJ1-2, is DGGITQSPKYLFRKEGQNVTLSCEQNLNHDAMYWYRQDPGQGLRLIYYSQIVNDFQKGDIAEGYSVSREKKESFPLTVTSAQKNPTAFYLCASSIKQNYGYTFGSGTRLTVV.

This clone has only one observation. The V and J genes are TRBV19 and TRBJ2-1, with TRBD2 matching over 8 bases. Trimming took 4 bases from V and 2 from J; bases not matched to a gene: 4. The CDR3 length is 15 residues. CDR1 is LNHDA, CDR2 SQIVND, per germline (reference sequence). CDR3 DNA sequence: TGTGCCAGTAGTACACTAGCGGATGCCTACAATGAGCAGTTCTTC. Residues: CASSTLADAYNEQFF.

The chain is built from TRBV29-1 and TRBJ2-3; D may be TRBD2 (5 bases). The ends were cut back, 6 bases at V and 1 base at J, with 5 bases in the middle. Germline CDR1 reads SQVTM; CDR2 reads ANQGSEA. The CDR3 consists of 11 residues. The CDR3 region is CSVRGTDTQYF. CDR3 bases: TGCAGCGTGCGGGGCACAGATACGCAGTATTTT.

V is TRBV6-2 or TRBV6-3 and J is TRBJ2-5; perhaps TRBD1 as D (6 bases). With 2 bases removed from V and 7 bases from J, the gap between germline ends came to 17 bases. Germline loops: CDR1 MNHEY, CDR2 SVGEGT. The CDR3 is made up of 15 amino acids. The DNA for the CDR3 is TGTGCCAGCAGTTACCGAACAGGGTCCCCAGGGACCCAGTACTTC. Translation: CASSYRTGSPGTQYF.

This clone was detected only once. V and J are TRBV2 and TRBJ2-1, with D possibly TRBD1 on 5 matching bases. The CDR3 is 14 amino acids. Between the trimmed V and J ends, which lost 5 bases and 4 bases, there was a span of 12 bases. Germline V gene data show CDR1 as SNHLY and CDR2 as FYNNEI. CDR3 loop: CASSSLTDYNEQFF. Here the CDR3 DNA reads TGTGCCAGCAGTTCCCTGACAGATTACAATGAGCAGTTCTTC.

Of note for this clone: A junction end diverges from the germline sequence, so it may reflect a read error. The chain joins TRBV2 to TRBJ2-7; 8 bases map to TRBD1. The CDR3 sequence is 12 residues long. The germline V gene has CDR1 SNHLY and CDR2 FYNNEI. The CDR3 is CASSEDRGQQYF. In nucleotides, the CDR3 is TGTGCCAGCAGCGAAGACAGGGGACAGCAGTACTTC.

The rearrangement links TRBV5-1 to TRBJ2-7, with 8 bases that match TRBD2. V lost 4 bases, J lost 3 bases, and 9 bases stayed unmatched. Germline lookup yields CDR1 SGHRS and CDR2 YFSETQ. The CDR3 sequence is 15 residues long. The CDR3 loop is CASSPFQAGGYEQYF. CDR3 in DNA: TGCGCCAGCAGCCCATTTCAGGCGGGGGGCTACGAGCAGTACTTC.

The gene calls are TRBV5-6 and TRBJ2-7; 9 nucleotides agree with TRBD2. The CDR3 extends over 15 amino acids. J lost 2 bases, V lost 4 bases, and 7 bases had no gene match. Germline CDR1 is SGHDT and CDR2 is YYEEEE. CDR3 coding DNA: TGTGCCAGCAGCCAGAACCCTAGCGGGGCCTACGAGCAGTACTTC. It encodes CASSQNPSGAYEQYF.

This clone occurred a few times. The V gene is TRBV5-1, the J gene TRBJ1-3; the D is unclear. This CDR3 is built from 14 residues. The germline V gene has CDR1 SGHRS and CDR2 YFSETQ. Trimming stripped 1 base from V and 2 bases from J, with 7 bases between. The CDR3 DNA sequence: TGCGCCAGCAGCTTGAATAGCCCTGGAAACACCATATATTTT. It translates to CASSLNSPGNTIYF.

The chain uses TRBV19 and TRBJ2-1; the D gene is possibly TRBD1 (6 bases). The CDR3 spans 16 residues. From germline, CDR1 is LNHDA and CDR2 SQIVND (reference sequence). The V end was cut by 6 bases, the J end by 0 bases, with 15 bases between. The CDR3 is CASSNKGGSSYNEQFF. The DNA for the CDR3 is TGTGCCAGTAGCAATAAAGGGGGTAGCTCCTACAATGAGCAGTTCTTC.

CDR3 nucleotides: TGCAGTGCTAGTGGGGGAGGCAATCAGCCCCAGCATTTT. It translates to CSASGGGNQPQHF. The rearrangement links TRBV20-1 to TRBJ1-5; D perhaps matches TRBD1 (5 bases). The V end lost 3 bases, the J end lost 2 bases, and 8 bases lay between the germline ends. This CDR3 region has 13 residues. Germline-derived CDR1 and CDR2 are DFQATT and SNEGSKA (reference sequence).

The rearrangement uses TRBV11-1 and TRBJ1-1, with 7 bases lining up with TRBD1. The V segment lost 3 bases and the J segment 2 bases; nucleotides outside the gene matches: 9. This CDR3 has 16 residues. Germline CDR1 is SGHAT and CDR2 is FQDESV (reference sequence). The DNA for the CDR3 is TGTGCCAGCAGCTTCGACAGGGAATGGGGAAACACTGAAGCTTTCTTT. Protein sequence: CASSFDREWGNTEAFF.

V is TRBV7-6 and J is TRBJ2-1; D possibly corresponds to TRBD1 (6 bases). Germline V gene sequence: CDR1 SGHVS, CDR2 FNYEAQ. CDR3 size: 16 residues. V shed 4 bases and J shed 8 bases, with 21 bases lying between them. CDR3 bases: TGTGCCAGCAGCTCGCAGGGGCAGTGGGCCTTTGATGAGCAGTTCTTC. Translating it yields CASSSQGQWAFDEQFF.

The chain couples TRBV2 to TRBJ1-5; D perhaps matches TRBD1 (5 bases). The CDR3 length is 15 residues. The V gene's germline CDR1 is SNHLY and CDR2 FYNNEI. The V end was cut by 3 bases, the J end by 3 bases, with 12 bases between. Written as DNA, the CDR3 is TGTGCCAGCAGTGACAGGGCGAGGAACAATCAGCCCCAGCATTTT. Residues: CASSDRARNNQPQHF.

This clone was recorded once. This sequence joins TRBV5-1 and TRBJ1-5; 9 bases map to TRBD1. This CDR3 contains 15 residues. V lost 0 bases to trimming and J lost 2 bases; unmatched junction nucleotides: 0. Germline values: CDR1 SGHRS, CDR2 YFSETQ. The CDR3 loop reads CASSLGDRGNQPQHF. The CDR3 DNA sequence: TGCGCCAGCAGCTTGGGGGACAGGGGCAATCAGCCCCAGCATTTT.

The V and J genes are TRBV7-8 and TRBJ1-2; D gene unclear. CDR1 is SGHVS and CDR2 is FQNEAQ in the germline V gene. CDR3 length: 15 residues. Trimming removed 5 bases at V and 4 bases at J, with 17 bases between. CDR3 sequence reads: CASSPGEGGFYGYTF. CDR3 in DNA: TGTGCCAGCAGCCCCGGGGAGGGCGGGTTCTATGGCTACACCTTC. The variable domain in full, with the rest retrieved from reference TRBV7-8 and TRBJ1-2, is GAGVSQSPRYKVAKRGQDVALRCDPISGHVSLFWYQQALGQGPEFLTYFQNEAQLDKSGLPSDRFFAERPEGSVSTLKIQRTQQEDSAVYLCASSPGEGGFYGYTFGSGTRLTVV.

The rearrangement uses TRBV4-3 and TRBJ1-3; no clear D. The ends were cut back, 0 bases at V and 0 bases at J, with 6 bases in the middle. Germline loops: CDR1 LGHNA, CDR2 YSLEER. This CDR3 is 15 amino acids long. CDR3 in DNA: TGCGCCAGCAGCCAAGACGTCAGCTCTGGAAACACCATATATTTT. Its protein product is CASSQDVSSGNTIYF.

This clone was detected once. The rearrangement joins TRBV19 to TRBJ2-1, with 13 positions matching TRBD2. The CDR3 runs to 14 residues. Trimming removed 8 bases from V and 4 bases from J; junction bases left unmatched: 2. Germline lookup yields CDR1 LNHDA and CDR2 SQIVND (reference sequence). CDR3 protein: CASSGLAGYNEQFF. In DNA, the CDR3 is TGTGCCAGTTCGGGACTAGCGGGATACAATGAGCAGTTCTTC.

This rearrangement joins TRBV19 to TRBJ2-1; TRBD2 matches at 10 bases. Germline V gene data show CDR1 as LNHDA and CDR2 as SQIVND (reference sequence). The ends lost 9 bases at V and 2 bases at J; junction bases unmatched: 7. The CDR3 is 15 residues long. CDR3 DNA: TGTGCCAGCCAGATAGCGGGGGGCCCCTACAATGAGCAGTTCTTC. Amino acids: CASQIAGGPYNEQFF.

This clone was seen a handful of times. V gene TRBV10-3 combines with J gene TRBJ1-4, with a tentative D call TRBD1 (5 bases). Trimming left V 3 bases short and J 6 bases short, with 14 bases between. Germline CDR1 is ENHRY and CDR2 is SYGVKD. CDR3 size: 15 residues. This CDR3 is CAISDSGHNDEKLFF. DNA for the CDR3: TGTGCCATCAGTGATTCAGGGCACAACGATGAAAAACTGTTTTTT.

This clone was found a few times. The chain combines TRBV7-2 with TRBJ1-2; possibly TRBD1 for D (5 bases). Per the germline V gene, CDR1 is SGHTA and CDR2 is FQGNSA. V gave up 0 bases and J gave up 0 bases, with 11 bases separating them. The CDR3 is 16 amino acids. CDR3 loop: CASSLAGTGSNYGYTF. The CDR3 bases are TGTGCCAGCAGCTTAGCTGGCACAGGTTCTAACTATGGCTACACCTTC.

The rearrangement uses TRBV19 and TRBJ1-1; D is unresolved. CDR1 is LNHDA and CDR2 is SQIVND in the germline V gene (reference sequence). The CDR3 has 14 residues. V lost 7 bases to trimming and J lost 0 bases, with 12 bases between them. Here the CDR3 DNA reads TGTGCCAGTACGATAGGAGGTTTGAACACTGAAGCTTTCTTT. Translated, it gives CASTIGGLNTEAFF.

The genes are TRBV19 and TRBJ1-5; a possible D gene is TRBD1 (6 bases). V shed 1 base and J shed 2 bases, with 15 bases lying between them. CDR3 size: 17 residues. CDR1 and CDR2 from the germline V gene are LNHDA and SQIVND (reference sequence). CDR3 sequence: CASSIGGWDKGNQPQHF. The CDR3 nucleotides read TGTGCCAGTAGTATAGGGGGATGGGACAAGGGCAATCAGCCCCAGCATTTT.

This chain connects TRBV11-2 to TRBJ1-1, with 7 bases fitting TRBD1. After removal of 0 bases from V and 10 bases from J, the junction contained 11 bases not matched to a gene. Germline CDR1 SGHAT, CDR2 FQNNGV. The CDR3 length is 15 residues. Here the CDR3 DNA reads TGTGCCAGCAGCTTAGAGGGGACAGCAGGGTCTCGAGCTTTCTTT. Translation gives CASSLEGTAGSRAFF.

V is TRBV19 and J is TRBJ1-1; TRBD1 is a possible D gene (6 bases). Trimming stripped 6 bases from V and 1 base from J, with 12 bases between. Germline V CDR1 and CDR2: LNHDA, SQIVND (reference sequence). This CDR3 region has 14 residues. The CDR3 DNA is TGTGCCAGTAGAAAGGACAGAGCGAACACTGAAGCTTTCTTT. Translating gives CASRKDRANTEAFF.

This chain uses TRBV5-1 with TRBJ1-3; D unresolved. The CDR3 runs 14 residues. Per the germline V gene, CDR1 is SGHRS and CDR2 is YFSETQ. Trimming stripped 0 bases from V and 3 bases from J, with 7 bases between. This CDR3 reads CASSLVGVGNTIYF. CDR3 bases: TGCGCCAGCAGCTTGGTAGGAGTTGGAAACACCATATATTTT.

The J gene is TRBJ1-6, the V gene TRBV19, with 7 bases matching TRBD1. The germline V gene encodes CDR1 LNHDA and CDR2 SQIVND (reference sequence). The CDR3 is made up of 14 amino acids. V shed 3 bases, J shed 5 bases, and the junction held 1 base outside the gene matches. The CDR3 spells CASSITGDNSPLHF. The DNA of the CDR3 is TGTGCCAGTAGTATCACAGGGGATAATTCACCCCTCCACTTT. The variable domain in full, with the rest retrieved from reference TRBV19 and TRBJ1-6, is DGGITQSPKYLFRKEGQNVTLSCEQNLNHDAMYWYRQDPGQGLRLIYYSQIVNDFQKGDIAEGYSVSREKKESFPLTVTSAQKNPTAFYLCASSITGDNSPLHFGNGTRLTVT.

The genes are TRBV24-1 and TRBJ1-2; 8 nucleotides align to TRBD1. V lost 4 bases, J lost 5 bases, and 5 bases stayed unmatched. The CDR3 totals 14 residues. Germline lookup yields CDR1 KGHDR and CDR2 SFDVKD. DNA for the CDR3: TGTGCCACCAGTGACCGGGACAGGCATTATGGCTACACCTTC. Translating gives CATSDRDRHYGYTF.

The genes are TRBV29-1 and TRBJ2-1, with 7 bases matching TRBD1. Trimming at V came to 0 bases and at J to 4 bases, leaving 9 bases not matched to a gene. CDR3 length equals 16 residues. The germline V gene encodes CDR1 SQVTM and CDR2 ANQGSEA. CDR3 bases: TGCAGCGTTGAAGACCCGACAGGGCTACAATACAATGAGCAGTTCTTC. This translates into CSVEDPTGLQYNEQFF.

CDR3 residues: CATSGSLSGGPSEQFF. CDR3 DNA: TGTGCCACCAGCGGGTCCCTGAGCGGGGGCCCTTCGGAGCAGTTCTTC. This chain uses TRBV24-1 with TRBJ2-1; 8 bases line up with TRBD2. The CDR3 runs to 16 residues. The V and J ends lost 7 bases and 10 bases, in that order; junction bases with no gene match: 17. The germline CDR1 and CDR2 sequences are KGHDR and SFDVKD.